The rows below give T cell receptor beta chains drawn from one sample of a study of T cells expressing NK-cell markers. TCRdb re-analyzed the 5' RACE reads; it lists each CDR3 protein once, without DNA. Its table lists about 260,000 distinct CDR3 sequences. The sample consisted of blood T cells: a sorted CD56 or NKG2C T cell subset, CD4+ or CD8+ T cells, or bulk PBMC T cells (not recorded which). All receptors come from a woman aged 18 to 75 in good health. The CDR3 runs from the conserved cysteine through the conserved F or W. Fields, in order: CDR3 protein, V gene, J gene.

CDR3 protein: CASSGRRGRSQYF; V gene: TRBV19; J gene: TRBJ2-3
CDR3 protein: CASRPGQAYEQYF; V gene: TRBV3-1; J gene: TRBJ2-7
CDR3 protein: CASSRLAGAVSSYNEQFF; V gene: TRBV6-4; J gene: TRBJ2-1
CDR3 protein: CASSRDRGNNEKLFF; V gene: TRBV2; J gene: TRBJ1-4
CDR3 protein: CASAQEGSSPLHF; V gene: TRBV12-5; J gene: TRBJ1-6
CDR3 protein: CASSSTSRETQYF; V gene: TRBV7-3; J gene: TRBJ2-5
CDR3 protein: CASSSGGTEAFF; V gene: TRBV5-1; J gene: TRBJ1-1
CDR3 protein: CASGLAGTDTQYF; V gene: TRBV2; J gene: TRBJ2-3
CDR3 protein: CASSLAGAHNNEQFF; V gene: TRBV5-1; J gene: TRBJ2-1
CDR3 protein: CAISFEFPTGEAFF; V gene: TRBV10-3; J gene: TRBJ1-1
CDR3 protein: CASSDPTVNTEAFF; V gene: TRBV2; J gene: TRBJ1-1
CDR3 protein: CASSPSDRVTEAFF; V gene: TRBV6-1; J gene: TRBJ1-1
CDR3 protein: CASSYQGSPLHF; V gene: TRBV6-5; J gene: TRBJ1-6
CDR3 protein: CSARRDRNSPLHF; V gene: TRBV20-1; J gene: TRBJ1-6
CDR3 protein: CASSFRDRGPTDTQYF; V gene: TRBV12-3/TRBV12-4; J gene: TRBJ2-3
CDR3 protein: CASRNRGTGELFF; V gene: TRBV19; J gene: TRBJ2-2
CDR3 protein: CASSARDRGGNSPLHF; V gene: TRBV5-1; J gene: TRBJ1-6
CDR3 protein: CSARPARDRDQETQYF; V gene: TRBV20-1; J gene: TRBJ2-5
CDR3 protein: CASSLLRPGDTQYF; V gene: TRBV7-2; J gene: TRBJ2-3
CDR3 protein: CASSSPLGQGQETQYF; V gene: TRBV6-1; J gene: TRBJ2-5
CDR3 protein: CATSDLGRAVDEQFF; V gene: TRBV24-1; J gene: TRBJ2-1
CDR3 protein: CASRQGSNTGELFF; V gene: TRBV7-2; J gene: TRBJ2-2
CDR3 protein: CATSRALGGVGSNQPQHF; V gene: TRBV15; J gene: TRBJ1-5
CDR3 protein: CASSHRQTTYEQYF; V gene: TRBV28; J gene: TRBJ2-7
CDR3 protein: CASSTQRQGNSPLHF; V gene: TRBV7-2; J gene: TRBJ1-6
CDR3 protein: CSARVQEGSGANVLTF; V gene: TRBV20-1; J gene: TRBJ2-6
CDR3 protein: CASSLDGRVQETQYF; V gene: TRBV12-3/TRBV12-4; J gene: TRBJ2-5
CDR3 protein: CASSQGTALNSPLHF; V gene: TRBV3-1; J gene: TRBJ1-6
CDR3 protein: CASSLSANTEAFF; V gene: TRBV9; J gene: TRBJ1-1
CDR3 protein: CASKPTGGETQYF; V gene: TRBV19; J gene: TRBJ2-5
CDR3 protein: CSAWGDPIHNEQFF; V gene: TRBV20-1; J gene: TRBJ2-1
CDR3 protein: CASSSDSLAKNIQYF; V gene: TRBV7-9; J gene: TRBJ2-4
CDR3 protein: CASSLPRQGGDTQYF; V gene: TRBV7-2; J gene: TRBJ2-3
CDR3 protein: CASSHSAAGSAYEQYF; V gene: TRBV18; J gene: TRBJ2-7
CDR3 protein: CASSLGRTYNEQFF; V gene: TRBV27; J gene: TRBJ2-1
CDR3 protein: CSAQKAGTGSNTF; V gene: TRBV29-1; J gene: TRBJ1-2
CDR3 protein: CASSRGQTNTEAFF; V gene: TRBV7-2; J gene: TRBJ1-1
CDR3 protein: CASSEVTTSTDTQYF; V gene: TRBV6-1; J gene: TRBJ2-3
CDR3 protein: CASSVDGGRKDTQYF; V gene: TRBV9; J gene: TRBJ2-3
CDR3 protein: CSARERRDTQYF; V gene: TRBV20-1; J gene: TRBJ2-3
CDR3 protein: CASSRDRGRDEQYF; V gene: TRBV27; J gene: TRBJ2-7
CDR3 protein: CSVEPPQGREGYTF; V gene: TRBV29-1; J gene: TRBJ1-2